One and the same sample provided the 9 T cell receptor beta chains below, sequenced in a study of CXCR3-negative and CXCR3-positive naive CD8 T cells. Study-level results: Naive cells with CXCR3 showed TRB CDR3s that were more hydrophobic than those in CXCR3-negative naive cells.

The method, 5' RACE with UMI labels, was used to prepare the TRB cDNA libraries. TCRdb reprocessed the 5' RACE reads; each CDR3 protein has one entry and no DNA is given. Its table lists some 53,000 distinct CDR3 sequences. Their cognate antigens are unknown. Sequenced: naive CXCR3+ CD8+ T cells from blood. Subset in this sample: CD45RO-CCR7+CD27+CD95- naive CD8+ T cells expressing CXCR3 (TNR3+). These receptors came from a human donor in good health. Some clones in this sample may be carry-over from other donors' samples.

The J gene is TRBJ2-3, the V gene TRBV7-3; TCRdb's D call of TRBD2 is untestable without DNA. CDR3 length: 13 residues. Germline V gene lookup returns CDR1 SGHTA and CDR2 FQGTGA. The CDR3: CASSSLSTDTQYF.

The chain recombines TRBV12-3 or TRBV12-4 with TRBJ2-5. The CDR3 spans 14 residues. The CDR3: CASSLSLGQETQYF.

J is TRBJ2-7 and V is TRBV19; TCRdb reports TRBD2, a call that lacks DNA to check it against. The CDR3 contains 15 residues. Germline-derived CDR1 and CDR2 are LNHDA and SQIVND (reference sequence). The CDR3: CASSTTSGGLYEQYF.

The chain has TRBV10-1 and TRBJ1-1; the D gene TCRdb calls, TRBD1, cannot be checked with no DNA. Germline V gene sequence: CDR1 WNHNN, CDR2 SYGVQD (reference sequence). There are 15 residues in the CDR3. The CDR3 loop reads CASSESRGRVTEAFF.

This chain links TRBV29-1 with TRBJ1-1; no DNA is available, so the TRBD1 call from TCRdb remains unchecked. CDR1 is SQVTM and CDR2 is ANQGSEA in the germline V gene. This CDR3 has 15 amino acids. CDR3 in amino acids: CSVAATGEEGTEAFF. The complete variable domain, with remaining parts taken from reference TRBV29-1 and TRBJ1-1, reads SAVISQKPSRDICQRGTSLTIQCQVDSQVTMMFWYRQQPGQSLTLIATANQGSEATYESGFVIDKFPISRPNLTFSTLTVSNMSPEDSSIYLCSVAATGEEGTEAFFGQGTRLTVV.

The V and J genes are TRBV29-1 and TRBJ2-7; TCRdb selects TRBD1, and the lack of DNA leaves this call unchecked. There are 12 residues in the CDR3. Germline V gives CDR1 SQVTM, CDR2 ANQGSEA. The CDR3 reads CSVELSGGEQYF.

The chain has TRBV12-3 or TRBV12-4 and TRBJ2-1. The CDR3 totals 15 residues. The chain's CDR3 is CASTVIDSSYNEQFF.

V and J are TRBV7-2 and TRBJ1-2. The CDR3 contains 14 residues. Per germline, CDR1 SGHTA and CDR2 FQGNSA. CDR3: CASSFLSGGYGYTF.

The rearrangement joins TRBV28 to TRBJ2-7. The CDR3 has 11 residues. Germline CDR1 is MDHEN and CDR2 is SYDVKM. CDR3: CASSETYEQYF.